This T cell receptor (beta chain) comes out of a study of beta chain features in type 1 diabetes. Overall study results and limits: In all four CD4+ subsets, TCRB CDR3 length was significantly, moderately reduced in type 1 diabetes. HLA influence on TCRB rearrangement stayed unresolved here. More deletions and fewer insertions at VDJ junctions were seen in type 1 diabetes patients.

This clone was found a few times. Its target is not known. Germline V CDR1 and CDR2: SGDLS, YYNGEE. The CDR3 contains 18 residues. V was pared by 0 bases and J by 3 bases, with 21 bases between. Expressed TCRB transcripts were sequenced, since all the RNA that had been isolated was reverse transcribed. Assay: immunoSEQ multiplex PCR; the TCRdb copy retains only in-frame clones and omits some. Of hundreds of thousands of clones in the sample, over 13% were seen once. Every participating donor gave one draw, a heparinised blood sample averaging around 120 mL. The J gene is TRBJ2-5, the V gene TRBV9, with D tentatively TRBD1 (6 bases). This TCR came from a man aged 18-30 years with type 1 diabetes. The source material was naive CD4+ T cells from blood. In nucleotides, the CDR3 is TGTGCCAGCAGCGTAGGAACCCCGGGGCAGGGGAGAAAAGAGACCCAGTACTTC. Its translation is CASSVGTPGQGRKETQYF.